The sequence of this TCR beta chain was determined in a study of blood T cell repertoires in COVID-19. About the study: Samples representing acute and convalescent COVID-19 were sourced from the United States, Italy and Spain.

The V and J ends lost 0 bases and 0 bases, in that order; junction bases with no gene match: 0. The CDR3 runs to 15 residues. Germline V gene data show CDR1 as MNHEY and CDR2 as SVGAGI. The repertoire was sequenced with immunoSEQ multiplex PCR; TCRdb's copy has only in-frame clones and lacks some. Among roughly 250,000 clones listed, approximately 81% were seen once. This sequence joins TRBV6-5 and TRBJ2-3; 7 bases are a match to TRBD2. The sequence was collected from a man aged 35-49 years with acute or convalescent COVID-19. Specimen: peripheral blood. This CDR3 is CASSYSGGSTDTQYF. DNA for the CDR3: TGTGCCAGCAGTTACTCGGGGGGGAGCACAGATACGCAGTATTTT.